Given below is one T cell receptor beta chain in context. The target antigen is unknown. MiXCR was run by TCRdb on the 5' RACE reads, yielding one entry per CDR3 protein. The repertoire has some 490,000 distinct CDR3 sequences, 15% to 20% of them found once; the top ten carry approximately 13%. This record belongs to a study of T-cell memory formation after mild COVID-19. Study-wide points: Proof of SARS-CoV-2 specificity was absent for the second-wave clones that crested on day 37. CD4/CD8 balance characterized clones contracting day 15 to 85, and CD4+ skew characterized later expanders.

The TCR comes from an adult woman who had mild COVID-19 (a few samples of this study predate the infection). Cell type and time point are not known. Sequences were obtained from PBMCs or a T cell subset sorted from them (not recorded which).

As DNA, the CDR3 is TGTGCCAGCGTTCCCCTTATGAACACTGAAGCTTTCTTT. Its translation: CASVPLMNTEAFF. The V and J genes are TRBV14 and TRBJ1-1, with no clear D. The CDR3 runs to 13 residues. The germline V and J ends were trimmed by 8 bases and 0 bases, with 10 bases remaining between them. CDR1 SGHDN and CDR2 FVKESK come from the germline V gene.